This T cell receptor (beta chain) was recorded in a study of neoadjuvant anti-PD-1 for oral cavity cancer (dated by TCRdb to 2020 to 2022). Background for the entire study: Patients mostly received three to four biweekly doses of nivolumab at 3 mg/kg before curative-intent surgical resection. For patients who did not progress, a fourth nivolumab dose was given around day 43, followed by definitive surgical resection on days 50-56. Under RECIST 1.1, a patient counted as a responder if showing complete response, partial response or stable disease, and as a non-responder if showing progression. The parent correlative cohort had around 11 patients and a response rate of 30% to 35%. Points the paper makes about the study in general: Greater tumor shrinkage correlated with larger post-treatment sizes of preexisting intratumoral clones, which suggests that expansion of preexisting clones contributed to response. Higher pretreatment blood Treg/Th17 ratios correlated with both higher pretreatment blood TCRbeta clonality and lower post-treatment tumor TCRbeta clonality. Only a few patients per response group were included in the TCR analyses, and the authors called for validation in larger cohorts.

Survey sequencing of tumors used two replicates per sample, and the tumor libraries mostly started from approximately 5 ug of input genomic DNA. TCRbeta libraries were prepared with the immunoSEQ hsTCRbeta kit according to the manufacturer's instructions. The finished libraries were brought together in one pool at roughly 2.7 nM, which was then read using an Illumina NovaSeq 6000 S4 flow cell. The paper's data handling went like this. The immunoSEQ Analyzer handled quality control and preprocessing of the raw data. The analysis was limited to productive rearrangements, and each clonotype was defined by a unique CDR3 amino acid sequence. Repertoire clonality was estimated as the Gini-Simpson index, which was calculated using the R package tcR. Student's t test was used to compare Gini indices, while Pearson correlation assessed associations with tumor size change. TCRdb provides this immuneACCESS table in a form limited to in-frame rearrangements. Some clones are lacking; in checked studies, under half of them reflect an unresolved V gene, and why the rest are absent is not known. V, J and clone size are those of that table, while D and trimming were read from the DNA. For this sample there are around 25,000 clones; 25% to 35% appear just once. In total, the top ten clones hold about a sixth of the sample.

For this chain, trimming is 6 bases at the V end and 5 bases at the J end, and the number of junction bases without a gene match is 12. The germline V gene provides CDR1 SGHRS and CDR2 YFSETQ. From the cysteine up to the phenylalanine, the CDR3 has a length of 18 residues. Only CDR3 DNA is held: 54 bases, read in frame from base 1. This specimen's time point label, interpreted: after neoadjuvant nivolumab, at surgical resection. Patients had been newly diagnosed with stage II-IVA oral cavity squamous cell carcinoma, and no prior systemic or radiation treatment had been given to the patients. Everyone in the cohort had locally advanced, HPV-negative oral cavity squamous cell carcinoma. Samples came from a longitudinal correlative study of a single-arm phase II trial of neoadjuvant nivolumab in oral cavity squamous cell carcinoma. Subject-matched pre- and post-treatment PBMCs and tumors from three responders and three non-responders underwent genomic DNA-based TCRbeta sequencing. The Maxwell RSC DNA from Tissue kit was used to isolate genomic DNA from tumor tissue.

As to this clone: No antigen is known for it. The input lacks base qualities; no much larger clone sits a single base away.

The chain couples TRBV5-1 to TRBJ2-1; TRBD2 agrees with 15 junctional bases. The source is a person aged 40 to 85 with oral cavity squamous cell carcinoma. The material was tumor tissue, obtained after nivolumab (anti-PD-1) treatment. The sequenced DNA is TGCGCCAGCACACAGGGACTAGCGGGAGGTCCGCGCGACAATGAGCAGTTCTTC. It is translated as CASTQGLAGGPRDNEQFF.